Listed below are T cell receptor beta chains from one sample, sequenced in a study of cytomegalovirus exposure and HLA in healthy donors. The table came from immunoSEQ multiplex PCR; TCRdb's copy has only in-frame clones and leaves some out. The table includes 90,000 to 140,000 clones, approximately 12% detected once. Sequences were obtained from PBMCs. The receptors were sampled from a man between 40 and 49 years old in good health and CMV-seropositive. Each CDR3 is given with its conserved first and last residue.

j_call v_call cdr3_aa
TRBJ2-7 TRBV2 CASSDGRGRQPQYF
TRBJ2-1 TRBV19 CASTAIAGYNEQFF
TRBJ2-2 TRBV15 CATSRDRLAGVTGELFF
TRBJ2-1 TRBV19 CASSPSGNEQFF
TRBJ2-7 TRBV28 CASSTSVYEQYF
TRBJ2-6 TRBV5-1 CASSLDGDGGANVLTF
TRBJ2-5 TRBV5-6 CASSPGLAGVYETQYF
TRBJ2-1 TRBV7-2 CASSPGLRNEQFF
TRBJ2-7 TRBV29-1 CSGQTTYEQYF
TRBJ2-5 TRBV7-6 CASSLASSGQETQYF
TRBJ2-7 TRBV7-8 CASSWTSSENYEQYF
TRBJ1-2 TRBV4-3 CASSQEGGQGLYGYTF
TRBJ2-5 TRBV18 CASSPSLGAETQYF
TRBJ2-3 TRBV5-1 CASSPGLDWDTQYF
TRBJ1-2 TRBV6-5 CASSATGAYGYTF
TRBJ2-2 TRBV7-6 CASSSGQGGTGELFF
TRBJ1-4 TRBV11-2 CASSFGTGKLFF